One and the same sample provided the 16 T cell receptor beta chains below, sequenced in a study of vaccination effects on CD4 cells after COVID-19. These TCRs are of unknown antigen specificity. Before sequencing, viral peptide pools were used by the ViraFEST assay to expand antigen-specific CD4+ T cells. Isolation of CD4+ T cells took place after nine to ten days of culture. Two doses of BNT162b2 or mRNA-1273 vaccine were administered to participants. This table comes from immunoSEQ multiplex PCR, and its TCRdb copy is limited to in-frame clones, with some not included. The table shows roughly 20,000 clones, with approximately 70% occurring only once. The material was CD4+ T cells from PBMCs cultured with HCoV-NL63 spike peptides, obtained after COVID-19 vaccination. These receptors all come from a human donor who received a COVID-19 vaccine.

This clone has a handful of counts. The chain uses TRBV12-5 and TRBJ2-1; no reliable D call. Trimming stripped 7 bases from V and 0 bases from J, with 13 bases between. Germline loops: CDR1 LGHNT, CDR2 FRNRAP. This CDR3 spans 15 amino acids. The CDR3 nucleotides read TGTGCTAGTGCTTTCACTGTAAGCTCCTACAATGAGCAGTTCTTC. Residues: CASAFTVSSYNEQFF.

The CDR3 loop reads CSVELSGANEKLFF. The CDR3 DNA reads TGCAGCGTTGAATTATCTGGGGCTAATGAAAAACTGTTTTTT. The chain recombines TRBV29-1 with TRBJ1-4, with D uncertain. Trimming removed 2 bases at V and 3 bases at J, with 10 bases between. In germline, CDR1 is SQVTM, CDR2 ANQGSEA. This CDR3 comprises 14 residues.

The chain has TRBV3-1 (or the pseudogene TRBV3-2) and TRBJ2-5; D is possibly TRBD2 (6 bases). The V and J ends lost 6 bases and 3 bases respectively, with 11 bases between them. The length of the CDR3 is 13 residues. Germline loops: CDR1 LGHDT, CDR2 YNNKEL (reference sequence). As DNA, the CDR3 is TGTGCCAGCAGGCTAATAGCGGAAGAGACCCAGTACTTC. Its translation is CASRLIAEETQYF.

This clone was recorded only once. The chain couples TRBV3-1 (or the pseudogene TRBV3-2) to TRBJ2-5; 8 bases agree with TRBD2. The CDR3 spans 15 residues. V trimming: 1 base; J trimming: 5 bases; junction bases outside the gene matches: 6. The germline CDR1 and CDR2 sequences are LGHDT and YNNKEL (reference sequence). The CDR3 DNA is TGTGCCAGCAGCCAAGGGACAGCGGGGGCGGAGACCCAGTACTTC. Its translation is CASSQGTAGAETQYF.

This clone has just a few counts. The chain links TRBV3-1 (or the pseudogene TRBV3-2) to TRBJ1-5; unclear D gene. The CDR3 totals 14 residues. Germline V gene data show CDR1 as LGHDT and CDR2 as YNNKEL (reference sequence). V was pared by 8 bases and J by 1 base, with 12 bases between. This chain's CDR3 is CASGPALSNQPQHF. DNA for the CDR3: TGTGCCAGCGGCCCGGCTTTGAGCAATCAGCCCCAGCATTTT.

This chain uses TRBV29-1 with TRBJ2-7, with D tentatively TRBD1 (5 bases). Germline CDR1 reads SQVTM; CDR2 reads ANQGSEA. Trimming stripped 3 bases from V and 0 bases from J, with 9 bases between. The CDR3 runs to 13 residues. CDR3 coding DNA: TGCAGCGTTGACTCCGACAGCTCCTACGAGCAGTACTTC. It specifies CSVDSDSSYEQYF.

The CDR3 here is CASSPEGRGGYTF. The CDR3 region has the DNA TGTGCCAGTAGTCCGGAGGGAAGGGGTGGCTACACCTTC. The chain combines TRBV19 with TRBJ1-2, with D maybe TRBD1 (5 bases). Germline assignment: CDR1 LNHDA and CDR2 SQIVND (reference sequence). V was trimmed by 5 bases and J by 7 bases, leaving 14 bases between them. The CDR3 is 13 residues long.

J is TRBJ2-5 and V is TRBV6-5, with no clear D. The germline gives CDR1 MNHEY, CDR2 SVGAGI. Trimming pared 7 bases from V and 1 base from J, leaving 13 bases between. This CDR3 has 14 amino acids. In DNA, the CDR3 is TGTGCCAGCAAACGGCGGCCTCTCCAAGAGACCCAGTACTTC. The encoded protein is CASKRRPLQETQYF.

This clone has more than one count but fewer than ten. The chain's CDR3 is CASSPPPGQPNSPLHF. The CDR3 nucleotides read TGTGCCAGCTCACCACCTCCGGGACAACCTAATTCACCCCTCCACTTT. The chain joins TRBV18 to TRBJ1-6, with D perhaps TRBD1 (6 bases). Trimming shortened V by 0 bases and J by 6 bases, and 12 bases separated the two germline ends. The CDR3 contains 16 residues. Germline V CDR1 and CDR2: KGHSH, LQKENI.

The chain links TRBV5-1 to TRBJ2-1; TRBD1 matches at 7 bases. Germline loops: CDR1 SGHRS, CDR2 YFSETQ. J gave up 3 bases and V 0 bases, and 6 bases lay outside the gene matches. The CDR3 covers 16 residues. The CDR3 sequence: CASSLVSDRYYNEQFF. The DNA for the CDR3 is TGCGCCAGCAGCTTGGTTTCGGACAGGTACTACAATGAGCAGTTCTTC.

The chain links TRBV29-1 to TRBJ1-3, with D unresolved. The V gene lost 5 bases and the J gene lost 1 base, with 6 bases spanning the gap. The CDR3 extends over 12 amino acids. Germline V gene data show CDR1 as SQVTM and CDR2 as ANQGSEA. The CDR3, as DNA: TGCAGCGTTTGGTCTTCTGGAAACACCATATATTTT. It translates to CSVWSSGNTIYF.

This CDR3 is CASSEILVSNEQFF. The CDR3 coding sequence is TGTGCCAGCAGTGAAATTTTAGTTTCCAATGAGCAGTTCTTC. The V and J genes are TRBV2 and TRBJ2-1; D gene unclear. Trimming pared 2 bases from V and 6 bases from J, leaving 11 bases between. Per the germline V gene, CDR1 is SNHLY and CDR2 is FYNNEI. This CDR3 is 14 amino acids long. Drawing the rest from reference TRBV2 and TRBJ2-1, the complete variable domain is EPEVTQTPSHQVTQMGQEVILRCVPISNHLYFYWYRQILGQKVEFLVSFYNNEISEKSEIFDDQFSVERPDGSNFTLKIRSTKLEDSAMYFCASSEILVSNEQFFGPGTRLTVL.

The rearrangement uses TRBV5-4 and TRBJ2-7; D may be TRBD1 or TRBD2 (5 bases each). In germline, CDR1 is SGHNT, CDR2 YYREEE (reference sequence). CDR3 length equals 13 residues. The ends were cut back, 0 bases at V and 4 bases at J, with 8 bases in the middle. The CDR3, as DNA: TGTGCCAGCAGCTTGGCCGGGACGTACGAGCAGTACTTC. It is translated as CASSLAGTYEQYF.

The rearrangement uses TRBV30 and TRBJ1-2; perhaps TRBD1 as D (5 bases). Looked up from germline, CDR1 is GTSNPN and CDR2 is SVGIG (reference sequence). Between the trimmed V and J ends, which lost 5 bases and 6 bases, there was a span of 16 bases. The CDR3 totals 13 residues. The CDR3 spells CAWDSGTFDGYTF. In nucleotides, the CDR3 is TGTGCCTGGGACTCCGGGACCTTTGATGGCTACACCTTC.

V and J are TRBV18 and TRBJ1-1; TRBD1 is a possible D gene (6 bases). There are 13 residues in the CDR3. V shed 3 bases and J shed 9 bases, with 14 bases lying between them. Germline assignment: CDR1 KGHSH and CDR2 LQKENI. Here the CDR3 DNA reads TGTGCCAGCTCACCCTCACCGGGACAAAAAGCTTTCTTT. Protein: CASSPSPGQKAFF. Filled out from reference TRBV18 and TRBJ1-1, the complete variable domain reads NAGVMQNPRHLVRRRGQEARLRCSPMKGHSHVYWYRQLPEEGLKFMVYLQKENIIDESGMPKERFSAEFPKEGPSILRIQQVVRGDSAAYFCASSPSPGQKAFFGQGTRLTVV.

This chain connects TRBV10-3 to TRBJ2-1; possibly TRBD1 for D (6 bases). Trimming left V 7 bases short and J 6 bases short, with 10 bases between. Per the germline V gene, CDR1 is ENHRY and CDR2 is SYGVKD. The CDR3 is made up of 12 amino acids. CDR3: CAINQGPNEQFF. The CDR3 bases are TGTGCCATCAACCAGGGGCCCAATGAGCAGTTCTTC.